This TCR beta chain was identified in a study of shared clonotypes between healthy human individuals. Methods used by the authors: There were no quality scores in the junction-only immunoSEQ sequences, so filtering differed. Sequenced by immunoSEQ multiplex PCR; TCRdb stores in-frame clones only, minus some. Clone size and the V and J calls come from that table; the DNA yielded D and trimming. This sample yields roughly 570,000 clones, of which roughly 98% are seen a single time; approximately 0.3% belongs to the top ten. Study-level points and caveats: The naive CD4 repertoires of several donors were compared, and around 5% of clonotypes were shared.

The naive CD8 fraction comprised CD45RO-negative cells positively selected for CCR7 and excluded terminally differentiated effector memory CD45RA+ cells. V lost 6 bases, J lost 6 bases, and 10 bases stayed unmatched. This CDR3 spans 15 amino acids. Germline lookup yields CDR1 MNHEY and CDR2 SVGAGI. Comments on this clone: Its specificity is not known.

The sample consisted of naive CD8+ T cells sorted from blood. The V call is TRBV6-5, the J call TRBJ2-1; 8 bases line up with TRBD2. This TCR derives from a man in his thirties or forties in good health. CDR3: CASRSKAGVPNEQFF. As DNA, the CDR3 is TGTGCCAGCAGATCAAAAGCGGGAGTTCCCAATGAGCAGTTCTTC.